This TCR beta chain was retrieved from a study of preoperative IRX-2 immunotherapy in early breast cancer. Documented treatment: preoperative locoregional IRX-2 cytokine immunotherapy. This phase Ib study tested locoregional IRX-2 cytokine immunotherapy given before surgery. Generated by immunoSEQ multiplex PCR, the TCRdb table keeps only in-frame clones and is missing some. The table has 2,500 to 4,000 clones, about four fifths seen once; the top ten hold 7% to 9%. The germline CDR1 and CDR2 sequences are LNHDA and SQIVND (reference sequence). CDR3 length equals 13 residues. V lost 5 bases to trimming and J lost 3 bases, with 9 bases between them.

The TCR originated in a human donor with breast cancer. J is TRBJ2-3 and V is TRBV19; D gene uncertain. The sequencing used tumor tissue, collected after IRX-2 immunotherapy. The CDR3 protein is CASSWTPTDTQYF. Written as DNA, the CDR3 is TGTGCCAGTAGTTGGACGCCTACAGATACGCAGTATTTT.